This T cell receptor beta chain was recorded in a study of blood T cell repertoires in COVID-19. For the study at large: Italy, Spain and the United States were the sources of the convalescent and acute COVID-19 samples. The cDNA or gDNA used as material had been derived from T cells, B-cell-depleted T cells, or PBMCs.

The CDR3 covers 14 residues. Per the original methods: By means of reference gene primer amplification, nucleated cell counts were estimated. Only in-frame clones appear in the TCRdb table, and some are missing; sequencing was by immunoSEQ multiplex PCR. V, J and clone size are those of that table, while D and trimming were read from the DNA. Counted here are roughly 230,000 clones, roughly 87% occurring once; the ten biggest clones make up 3.5% to 5.5%. The sample was peripheral blood. The gene calls are TRBV21-1 and TRBJ1-2. TRBV21-1 is an annotated pseudogene. This TCR derives from a woman in her forties who had recovered from COVID-19. The CDR3 reads CASSKALPGYRYTF. Here the CDR3 DNA reads TGTGCCAGCAGCAAAGCGCTTCCGGGGTATCGCTACACCTTC.